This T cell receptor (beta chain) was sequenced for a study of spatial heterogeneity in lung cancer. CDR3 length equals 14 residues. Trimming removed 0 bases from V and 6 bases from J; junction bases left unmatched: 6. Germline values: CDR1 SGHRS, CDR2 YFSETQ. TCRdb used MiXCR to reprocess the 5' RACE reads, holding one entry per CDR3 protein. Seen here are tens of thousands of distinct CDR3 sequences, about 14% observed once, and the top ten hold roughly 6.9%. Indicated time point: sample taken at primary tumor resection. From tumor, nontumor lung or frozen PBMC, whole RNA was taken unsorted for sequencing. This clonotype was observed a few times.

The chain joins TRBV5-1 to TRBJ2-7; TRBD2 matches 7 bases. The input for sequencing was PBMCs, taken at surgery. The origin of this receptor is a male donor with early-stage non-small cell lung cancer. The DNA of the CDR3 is TGCGCCAGCAGCTTGGGAGGACTAGGTGCCGAGCAGTACTTC. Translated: CASSLGGLGAEQYF.